This T cell receptor beta chain was observed in a study of blood T cells in healthy people across ages. This clonotype has more than one count but fewer than ten. The authors ran a second PCR of about 7 to 11 cycles using a sample-barcoded 5' primer and a J-beta primer mix. Each TCR beta cDNA got a 12-nucleotide random molecular identifier. Via MiXCR, TCRdb re-called the 5' RACE reads, giving one row per CDR3 protein. The sample has around 1,100,000 distinct CDR3 sequences, roughly two fifths seen once; the top ten hold around 13%. CDR3 length: 14 amino acids. Per germline, CDR1 WSHSY and CDR2 SAAADI. J gave up 9 bases and V 6 bases, and 7 bases lay outside the gene matches.

Sequenced sample: blood. This receptor was identified in a man between 18 and 29 years old in good health. The chain links TRBV10-2 to TRBJ1-6; 8 positions agree with TRBD1. The CDR3 sequence: CASRLDRGVSPLHF. CDR3 bases: TGCGCCAGCAGACTTGACAGGGGTGTTTCACCCCTCCACTTT.